This entry concerns a single T cell receptor beta chain. Its target is not known. Systemic immunosuppression or a history of autoimmune disease excluded patients. This sample was included in a study of OX40 agonist ivuxolimab in advanced cancers. Study overall: Patients in dose escalation had liver, melanoma, kidney or head and neck cancers. Findings of the study overall: CD4+ and CD8+ T cells in blood underwent clonal expansion by week 6 at 0.1 to 3.0 mg/kg. Among the lowest peripheral clonal expansion occurred in 0.1-3.0 mg/kg partial responders.

Germline values: CDR1 SEHNR, CDR2 FQNEAQ (reference sequence). Losses at the gene ends were 4 bases for V and 8 bases for J; bases not matched to a gene: 10. This CDR3 is 15 amino acids long. Assay used: immunoSEQ multiplex PCR; TCRdb lists only in-frame clones, some missing. The sample lists about 75,000 clones, 70% to 90% occurring once. The clonotype was recovered from an adult with an advanced solid tumor such as melanoma, head and neck, liver or kidney cancer. The material sequenced was CD4+ or CD8+ T cells sorted from blood, taken in a trial of the OX40 agonist ivuxolimab. The V call is TRBV7-9, the J call TRBJ2-1, with TRBD2 matching 8 bases. The CDR3 loop is CASSSQGSGRDEQFF. In nucleotides, the CDR3 is TGTGCCAGCAGCTCCCAAGGGAGCGGGAGAGATGAGCAGTTCTTC. The variable domain in full, with the rest retrieved from reference TRBV7-9 and TRBJ2-1, is DTGVSQNPRHKITKRGQNVTFRCDPISEHNRLYWYRQTLGQGPEFLTYFQNEAQLEKSRLLSDRFSAERPKGSFSTLEIQRTEQGDSAMYLCASSSQGSGRDEQFFGPGTRLTVL.